These 32 T cell receptor beta chains originate from one sample sequenced in a study of post-analysis software for immune sequencing data. Unique molecular identifiers featured in each of the TCR beta cDNA libraries. Each CDR3 protein is one row after TCRdb ran MiXCR on the PCR reads. The sample consists of about 540,000 distinct CDR3 sequences, roughly 34% of them appearing once. Their antigens are not known. Points from the study as a whole: About five TRBV segments appeared more often in patients than in controls, and TRBV5-6, TRBV5-1 and TRBV20-1 were among these.

The source material was blood. The receptors were sampled from a girl aged 2-17 years with multiple sclerosis.

This rearrangement joins TRBV12-3 or TRBV12-4 to TRBJ1-4, with D hard to call. V was pared by 4 bases and J by 7 bases, with 13 bases between. The CDR3 extends over 14 amino acids. The CDR3 spells CASSSPGWGEKLFF. CDR3 bases: TGTGCCAGCAGTTCCCCGGGGTGGGGTGAAAAACTGTTTTTT.

The sample holds a few counts of this clonotype. The chain carries TRBV18 and TRBJ2-3; D perhaps matches TRBD1 (6 bases). The CDR3 has 15 residues. Germline lookup yields CDR1 KGHSH and CDR2 LQKENI. Deletions cut 2 bases from V and 3 bases from J, with 12 bases between. CDR3 DNA sequence: TGTGCCAGCTCACCAATAGGGACAACTACAGATACGCAGTATTTT. It codes for CASSPIGTTTDTQYF.

The CDR3 DNA sequence: TGTGCCAGCAGTGTTTTTCTAGGGATAGTCTACGAGCAGTACTTC. It translates to CASSVFLGIVYEQYF. The chain has TRBV6-1 and TRBJ2-4; D call uncertain. Near its end, the DNA agrees better with TRBJ2-7, so the J call may be wrong. CDR3 size: 15 residues. Germline-derived CDR1 and CDR2 are MNHNS and SASEGT.

Only a few counts were recorded for this clonotype. CDR3 protein: CSAITPGRHNEQFF. Written as DNA, the CDR3 is TGCAGTGCTATAACGCCGGGACGCCACAATGAGCAGTTCTTC. The V and J genes are TRBV20-1 and TRBJ2-1; TRBD1 or TRBD2 may be the D gene (5 bases each). The germline CDR1 and CDR2 sequences are DFQATT and SNEGSKA (reference sequence). The V end lost 4 bases, the J end lost 5 bases, and 15 bases lay between the germline ends. This CDR3 spans 14 amino acids.

This clonotype was seen a handful of times. This sequence joins TRBV10-3 and TRBJ1-5; no clear D. Germline CDR1 is ENHRY and CDR2 is SYGVKD. Deletions cut 8 bases from V and 4 bases from J, with 9 bases between. This CDR3 spans 12 amino acids. The CDR3 DNA follows: TGTGCCATCTCGGCAGCGAATCAGCCCCAGCATTTT. This translates into CAISAANQPQHF.

This clonotype occurred once. At one end, the junction sequence differs from germline, possibly due to a read error. The genes are TRBV20-1 and TRBJ2-3; D possibly corresponds to TRBD1 (5 bases). The CDR3 is 13 residues long. Germline lookup yields CDR1 DFQATT and CDR2 SNEGSKA (reference sequence). The DNA for the CDR3 is TGCAGTGCTACCAGGATGGAGACAGATGCGCAGTATTTT. Its protein product is CSATRMETDAQYF.

The rearrangement uses TRBV7-3 and TRBJ2-7; maybe TRBD1 (6 bases). Germline-derived CDR1 and CDR2 are SGHTA and FQGTGA. Trimming pared 2 bases from V and 10 bases from J, leaving 12 bases between. The CDR3 runs 12 residues. CDR3 nucleotide sequence: TGTGCCAGCAGCTTACAAGGGGGAGCCCAGTACTTC. Residues: CASSLQGGAQYF.

This clonotype was observed a few times. The rearrangement joins TRBV5-1 to TRBJ2-4; possibly TRBD1 or TRBD2 for D (5 bases each). V dropped 3 bases and J dropped 6 bases, with 19 bases sitting between them. Looked up from germline, CDR1 is SGHRS and CDR2 is YFSETQ. CDR3 length: 16 amino acids. The CDR3 here is CASSSRAGPPGNIQYF. CDR3 DNA sequence: TGCGCCAGCAGCTCCAGGGCGGGCCCCCCGGGAAACATTCAGTACTTC.

The chain has TRBV20-1 and TRBJ1-2; 8 bases are a match to TRBD1. The CDR3 is made up of 13 amino acids. J lost 7 bases, V lost 5 bases, and 9 bases had no gene match. The germline gives CDR1 DFQATT, CDR2 SNEGSKA (reference sequence). The CDR3 nucleotides are TGCAGTGCTGGACCGACAGGGGATCTTGGCTACACCTTC. Its protein is CSAGPTGDLGYTF.

The chain is built from TRBV27 and TRBJ1-2; D is possibly TRBD1 (6 bases). Germline assignment: CDR1 MNHEY and CDR2 SMNVEV (reference sequence). Trimming stripped 4 bases from V and 7 bases from J, with 16 bases between. The CDR3 has 14 amino acids. The CDR3 region is CASSYSGGASGYTF. In DNA form, the CDR3 reads TGTGCCAGCAGTTACTCCGGGGGGGCCAGTGGCTACACCTTC.

The rearrangement joins TRBV6-5 to TRBJ1-2; 11 bases map to TRBD1. Germline trimming cut 6 bases from V and 7 bases from J; bases unmatched to any gene: 7. The CDR3 is 14 amino acids. Germline lookup yields CDR1 MNHEY and CDR2 SVGAGI. The CDR3: CASSPDRGQGGYTF. CDR3 in DNA: TGTGCCAGCAGCCCGGACAGGGGGCAGGGTGGCTACACCTTC.

About this clonotype: Relative to the germline gene, one junction end is altered; a read error may explain this. The chain carries TRBV4-1 and TRBJ1-5; the match to TRBD1 covers 9 bases. Germline V gives CDR1 MGHRA, CDR2 YSYEKL. The length of the CDR3 is 17 residues. The CDR3 region has the DNA TGCGCCAGCAGCCAAGGGGACAGGGCAAATAGCAGTCAGCCCCAGCATTTT. Its translation: CASSQGDRANSSQPQHF.

This clonotype came up many times. The rearrangement uses TRBV20-1 and TRBJ2-5; TRBD2 agrees at 8 bases. V shed 5 bases and J 2 bases; nucleotides not matched to a gene: 7. This CDR3 has 14 amino acids. Per germline, CDR1 DFQATT and CDR2 SNEGSKA (reference sequence). The CDR3 region is CSARLAGLQETQYF. The CDR3 nucleotides read TGCAGTGCTCGTTTAGCGGGGCTACAAGAGACCCAGTACTTC.

The CDR3: CASSYRDRGSSGANVLTF. The CDR3 DNA reads TGTGCCAGCAGTTACCGGGACAGGGGTTCCTCTGGGGCCAACGTCCTGACTTTC. The chain links TRBV6-5 to TRBJ2-6; 10 bases are a match to TRBD1. Trimming took 2 bases from V and 0 from J; bases not matched to a gene: 4. Germline V lookup: CDR1 MNHEY, CDR2 SVGAGI. This CDR3 contains 18 residues.

The chain couples TRBV12-3 or TRBV12-4 to TRBJ2-3; either TRBD1 or TRBD2 may supply D (5 bases each). V was shortened by 2 bases and J by 0 bases, with 9 bases between the two germline ends. CDR3 length: 15 amino acids. The DNA of the CDR3 is TGTGCCAGCAGTTTAAGGGGACCTAGCACAGATACGCAGTATTTT. Amino acid sequence: CASSLRGPSTDTQYF.

The chain uses TRBV20-1 and TRBJ2-3; D not resolved. V lost 0 bases, J lost 1 base, and 11 bases lay in between. Per germline, CDR1 DFQATT and CDR2 SNEGSKA (reference sequence). This CDR3 has 15 amino acids. This chain's CDR3 is CSARESGGRTDTQYF. CDR3 DNA: TGCAGTGCTAGAGAGTCCGGCGGACGCACAGATACGCAGTATTTT.

This clonotype was seen only a few times. The rearrangement links TRBV10-2 to TRBJ1-4, with D uncertain. CDR1 and CDR2 from the germline V gene are WSHSY and SAAADI. The CDR3 has 15 amino acids. The V gene lost 2 bases and the J gene lost 7 bases, with 14 bases spanning the gap. The chain's CDR3 is CASSELGKMREKLFF. In DNA form, the CDR3 reads TGCGCCAGCAGTGAGCTGGGAAAGATGCGTGAAAAACTGTTTTTT.

This clonotype was recorded a few times. The J gene is TRBJ1-5, the V gene TRBV5-1; TRBD1 agrees at 10 bases. The CDR3 is made up of 14 amino acids. CDR1 and CDR2 from the germline V gene are SGHRS and YFSETQ. Trimming took 0 bases from V and 7 from J; bases not matched to a gene: 1. CDR3 loop: CASSLEGQGQPQHF. The CDR3 region has the DNA TGCGCCAGCAGCTTGGAGGGACAGGGGCAGCCCCAGCATTTT. Using reference TRBV5-1 and TRBJ1-5 for the parts outside the CDR3, the full variable domain is KAGVTQTPRYLIKTRGQQVTLSCSPISGHRSVSWYQQTPGQGLQFLFEYFSETQRNKGNFPGRFSGRQFSNSRSEMNVSTLELGDSALYLCASSLEGQGQPQHFGDGTRLSIL.

This clonotype occurred many times. The chain recombines TRBV11-2 with TRBJ2-5; the D is unclear. This CDR3 has 13 amino acids. Germline V gives CDR1 SGHAT, CDR2 FQNNGV. Deletions cut 5 bases from V and 2 bases from J, with 9 bases between. As DNA, the CDR3 is TGTGCCAGCAGCCCAAGGATACAAGAGACCCAGTACTTC. Protein: CASSPRIQETQYF.

This clonotype was seen only a few times. The rearrangement links TRBV20-1 to TRBJ2-5; no reliable D call. The CDR3 loop spans 13 amino acids. Trimming left V 6 bases short and J 1 base short, with 12 bases between. CDR1 and CDR2 (germline): DFQATT, SNEGSKA (reference sequence). This CDR3 is CSAPNPVQETQYF. As DNA, the CDR3 is TGCAGTGCCCCAAACCCCGTCCAAGAGACCCAGTACTTC.

This clonotype was seen a few times. The J gene is TRBJ2-7, the V gene TRBV20-1; D remains ambiguous. The V end was cut by 5 bases, the J end by 0 bases, with 14 bases between. The CDR3 contains 14 residues. Germline assignment: CDR1 DFQATT and CDR2 SNEGSKA (reference sequence). CDR3: CSAGRVLYSYEQYF. For the CDR3, the DNA is TGCAGTGCTGGACGGGTCTTATACTCCTACGAGCAGTACTTC.

This chain links TRBV2 with TRBJ2-5, with 9 positions matching TRBD1. Germline-derived CDR1 and CDR2 are SNHLY and FYNNEI. V lost 6 bases to trimming and J lost 9 bases; unmatched junction nucleotides: 2. The CDR3 extends over 11 amino acids. CDR3 residues: CASRQGAAQYF. Written as DNA, the CDR3 is TGTGCCAGCAGACAGGGGGCGGCCCAGTACTTC.

V gene TRBV20-1 combines with J gene TRBJ2-3; TRBD1 matches 8 bases. This CDR3 contains 18 residues. Losses at the gene ends were 3 bases for V and 4 bases for J; bases not matched to a gene: 18. The germline gives CDR1 DFQATT, CDR2 SNEGSKA (reference sequence). In DNA form, the CDR3 reads TGCAGTGCTAGCGCTCCGACCTTTACAGGGGGGAGGTCAGATACGCAGTATTTT. This translates into CSASAPTFTGGRSDTQYF.

V is TRBV5-1 and J is TRBJ2-5; D is possibly TRBD2 (7 bases). The CDR3 contains 14 residues. Trimming cost V 1 base and J 5 bases, with 12 bases left between them. Germline V gene lookup returns CDR1 SGHRS and CDR2 YFSETQ. CDR3 in DNA: TGCGCCAGCAGCTTGCTAGGGGGGGACGAGACCCAGTACTTC. Protein sequence: CASSLLGGDETQYF.

This clonotype has just a few counts. V is TRBV15 and J is TRBJ2-3; no firm D call. This CDR3 comprises 12 residues. CDR1 is LNHNV and CDR2 is YYDKDF in the germline V gene (reference sequence). The V end was cut by 4 bases, the J end by 4 bases, with 6 bases between. The CDR3: CATSILADTQYF. The CDR3 DNA sequence: TGTGCCACCAGCATTCTAGCAGATACGCAGTATTTT.

This clonotype has ten or more counts. The gene calls are TRBV7-2 and TRBJ1-5; the D gene is possibly TRBD1 (6 bases). Germline loops: CDR1 SGHTA, CDR2 FQGNSA. The CDR3 runs to 15 residues. V lost 5 bases and J 3 bases, leaving 14 bases between the germline ends. CDR3 bases: TGTGCCAGCAGCGCGTCCGGGACAAACAATCAGCCCCAGCATTTT. Its protein is CASSASGTNNQPQHF.

Remarks on this clonotype: A read error may produce the germline difference seen at one junction end. The rearrangement uses TRBV23-1 and TRBJ2-5, with D tentatively TRBD1 (5 bases). The J call may be faulty, since TRBJ2-7 better matches the DNA end. TRBV23-1 carries the ORF label, with uncertain function. The length of the CDR3 is 14 residues. CDR3 coding DNA: TGCGCCCGCAGCTCGTTTGACAGACACTACGAGCAGTACTTC. It translates to CARSSFDRHYEQYF.

This clonotype was picked up a small number of times. The chain carries TRBV28 and TRBJ2-1; possible D gene TRBD1, 5 bases. The CDR3 contains 12 residues. Germline values: CDR1 MDHEN, CDR2 SYDVKM. Trimming pared 7 bases from V and 15 bases from J, leaving 19 bases between. The CDR3 sequence is CASTPKGRAPFF. The CDR3 DNA follows: TGTGCCAGCACCCCCAAGGGCAGGGCACCGTTCTTC.

This clonotype appeared a single time. V gene TRBV12-3 or TRBV12-4 combines with J gene TRBJ1-1; D is possibly TRBD1 (5 bases). CDR3 length equals 14 residues. V dropped 7 bases and J dropped 3 bases, with 15 bases sitting between them. Here the CDR3 reads CASTSQGGYTEAFF. In DNA form, the CDR3 reads TGTGCCAGCACCAGCCAGGGTGGGTACACTGAAGCTTTCTTT.

The V gene is TRBV10-3, the J gene TRBJ2-2; D might be TRBD1 (6 bases). The germline V gene has CDR1 ENHRY and CDR2 SYGVKD. V lost 2 bases and J 6 bases, leaving 13 bases between the germline ends. This CDR3 spans 15 amino acids. The CDR3 DNA follows: TGTGCCATCAGTGAGGTCCCCAGGGGCGCCGGGGAGCTGTTTTTT. It yields the protein CAISEVPRGAGELFF.

This clonotype has a handful of counts. The V and J genes are TRBV29-1 and TRBJ2-1; no firm D call. The CDR3 has 12 residues. Germline-derived CDR1 and CDR2 are SQVTM and ANQGSEA. Trimming took 3 bases from V and 4 from J, leaving 7 bases between them. The CDR3 protein is CSVDFEYNEQFF. The CDR3, as DNA: TGCAGCGTTGATTTTGAATACAATGAGCAGTTCTTC.

In this sample, this clonotype turned up a few times. A junction end diverges from the germline sequence, so it may reflect a read error. The chain couples TRBV20-1 to TRBJ1-2, with D tentatively TRBD1 (5 bases). CDR3 length: 13 residues. Per the germline V gene, CDR1 is DFQATT and CDR2 is SNEGSKA (reference sequence). The CDR3 region is CSARDLRNYGYTF. Here the CDR3 DNA reads TGCAGTGCCCGGGACCTACGTAACTATGGATACACCTTC.